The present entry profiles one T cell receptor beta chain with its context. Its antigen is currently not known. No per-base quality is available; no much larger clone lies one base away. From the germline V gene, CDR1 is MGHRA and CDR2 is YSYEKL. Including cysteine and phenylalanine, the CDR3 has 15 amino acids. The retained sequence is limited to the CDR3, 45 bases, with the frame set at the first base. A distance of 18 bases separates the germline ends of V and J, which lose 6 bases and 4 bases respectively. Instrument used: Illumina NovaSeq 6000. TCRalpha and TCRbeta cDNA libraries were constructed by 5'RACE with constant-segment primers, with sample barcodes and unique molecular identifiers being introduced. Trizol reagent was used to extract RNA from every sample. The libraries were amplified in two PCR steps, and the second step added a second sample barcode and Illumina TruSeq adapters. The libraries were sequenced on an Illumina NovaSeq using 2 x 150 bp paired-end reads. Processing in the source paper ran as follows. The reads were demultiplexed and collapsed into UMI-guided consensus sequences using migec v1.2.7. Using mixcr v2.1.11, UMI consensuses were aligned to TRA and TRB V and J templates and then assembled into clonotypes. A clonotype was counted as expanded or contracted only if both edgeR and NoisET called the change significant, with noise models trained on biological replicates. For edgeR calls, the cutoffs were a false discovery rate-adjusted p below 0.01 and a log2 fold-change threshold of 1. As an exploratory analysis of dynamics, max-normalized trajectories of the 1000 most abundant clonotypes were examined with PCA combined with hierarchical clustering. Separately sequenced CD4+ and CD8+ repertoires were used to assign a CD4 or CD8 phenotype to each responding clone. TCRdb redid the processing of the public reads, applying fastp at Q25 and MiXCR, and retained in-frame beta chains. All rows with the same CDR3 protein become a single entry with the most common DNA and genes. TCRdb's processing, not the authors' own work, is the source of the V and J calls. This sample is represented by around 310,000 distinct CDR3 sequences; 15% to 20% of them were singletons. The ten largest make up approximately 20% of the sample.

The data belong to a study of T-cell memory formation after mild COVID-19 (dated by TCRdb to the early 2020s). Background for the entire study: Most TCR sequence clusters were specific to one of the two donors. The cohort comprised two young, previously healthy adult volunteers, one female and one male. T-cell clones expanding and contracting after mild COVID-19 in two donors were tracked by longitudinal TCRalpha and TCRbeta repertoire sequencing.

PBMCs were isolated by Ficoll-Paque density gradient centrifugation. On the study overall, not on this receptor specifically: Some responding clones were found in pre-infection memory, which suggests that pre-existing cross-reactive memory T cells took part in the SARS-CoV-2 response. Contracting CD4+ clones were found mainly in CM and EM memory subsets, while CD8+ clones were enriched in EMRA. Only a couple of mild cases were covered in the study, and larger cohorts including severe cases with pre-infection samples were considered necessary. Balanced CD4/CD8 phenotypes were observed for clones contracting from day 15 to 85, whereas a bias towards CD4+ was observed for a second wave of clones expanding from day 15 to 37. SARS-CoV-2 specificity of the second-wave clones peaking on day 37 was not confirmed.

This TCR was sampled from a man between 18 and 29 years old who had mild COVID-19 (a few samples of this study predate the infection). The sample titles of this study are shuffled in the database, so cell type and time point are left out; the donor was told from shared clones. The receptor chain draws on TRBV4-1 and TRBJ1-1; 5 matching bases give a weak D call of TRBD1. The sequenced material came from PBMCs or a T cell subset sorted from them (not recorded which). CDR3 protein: CASSGDGGLSTEAFF. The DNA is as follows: TGCGCCAGCAGTGGGGACGGGGGATTGAGCACTGAAGCTTTCTTT.